The clone carrying this TCR beta chain came up many times. Antigen unknown. The data were taken from a study of T cell repertoires in cytomegalovirus infection. As for the study in general: Both a matching HLA type and CMV infection were indicated by public TCR beta signatures. General observations from the study: HLA-C-restricted CMV clonotypes gave the most frequent clonotype in two of eight donors. CMV carriers with the relevant HLA were identified by cumulative public TCR beta family frequency.

TCRdb re-called the reads with MiXCR, one entry per CDR3 protein. This sample yields 400,000 to 550,000 distinct CDR3 sequences, of which 11% are seen a single time; about a tenth belongs to the top ten. The sample was PBMCs. The clonotype comes from a human donor in good health (CMV status not recorded). Some clones in this sample may be carry-over from other donors' samples.

The CDR3 sequence is CSAPGGGGTDTQYF. CDR3 DNA: TGCAGTGCTCCCGGTGGTGGGGGGACAGATACGCAGTATTTT. The chain uses TRBV20-1 and TRBJ2-3; D is possibly TRBD2 (6 bases). This CDR3 has 14 amino acids. Trimming pared 5 bases from V and 3 bases from J, leaving 15 bases between. CDR1 DFQATT and CDR2 SNEGSKA come from the germline V gene (reference sequence).